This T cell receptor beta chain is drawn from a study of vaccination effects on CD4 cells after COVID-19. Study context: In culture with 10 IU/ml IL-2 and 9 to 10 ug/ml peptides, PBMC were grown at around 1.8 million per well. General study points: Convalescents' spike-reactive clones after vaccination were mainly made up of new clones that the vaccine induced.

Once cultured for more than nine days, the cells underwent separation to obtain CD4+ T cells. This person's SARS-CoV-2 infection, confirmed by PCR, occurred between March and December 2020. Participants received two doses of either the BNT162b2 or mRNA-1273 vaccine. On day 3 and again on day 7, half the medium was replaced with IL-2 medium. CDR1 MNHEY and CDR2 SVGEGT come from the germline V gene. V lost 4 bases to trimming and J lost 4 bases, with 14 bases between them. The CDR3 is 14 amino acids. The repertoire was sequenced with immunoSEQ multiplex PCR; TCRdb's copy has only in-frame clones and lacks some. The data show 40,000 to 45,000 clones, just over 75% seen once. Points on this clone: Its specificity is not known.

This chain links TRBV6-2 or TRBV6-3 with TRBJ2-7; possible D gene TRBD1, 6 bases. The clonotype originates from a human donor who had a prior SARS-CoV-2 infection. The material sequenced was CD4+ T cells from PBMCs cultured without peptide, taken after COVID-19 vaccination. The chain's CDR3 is CASSSTGEGYEQYF. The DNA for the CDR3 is TGTGCCAGCAGTTCGACAGGCGAGGGGTACGAGCAGTACTTC.